This T cell receptor beta chain stems from a study of blood T cell repertoires in COVID-19. Whole-study context: Italy, Spain and the United States were the sources of the convalescent and acute COVID-19 samples. PBMCs, B-cell-depleted T cells, or T cells provided the cDNA or gDNA that made up the material.

This clone was recorded a few times. Per the study methods: Researchers report that nucleated cell counts were estimated from reference gene primer amplification. Method: immunoSEQ multiplex PCR; TCRdb's copy keeps in-frame clones and lacks some. The V and J calls and clone size come from that table; D and trimming were worked out from the DNA. The sample has approximately 150,000 clones, roughly nine tenths seen once. The sample consisted of peripheral blood. This receptor was obtained from a human donor in a cohort sampled during active COVID-19.

CDR3 sequence: CASSSGQNTGELFF. In nucleotides, the CDR3 is TGTGCCAGCTCAAGTGGACAGAACACCGGGGAGCTGTTTTTT. The chain employs TRBV18 and TRBJ2-2, with TRBD1 as a possible D gene (5 bases). Trimming shortened V by 5 bases and J by 1 base, and 8 bases separated the two germline ends. CDR3 size: 14 residues. CDR1 is KGHSH, CDR2 LQKENI, per germline.